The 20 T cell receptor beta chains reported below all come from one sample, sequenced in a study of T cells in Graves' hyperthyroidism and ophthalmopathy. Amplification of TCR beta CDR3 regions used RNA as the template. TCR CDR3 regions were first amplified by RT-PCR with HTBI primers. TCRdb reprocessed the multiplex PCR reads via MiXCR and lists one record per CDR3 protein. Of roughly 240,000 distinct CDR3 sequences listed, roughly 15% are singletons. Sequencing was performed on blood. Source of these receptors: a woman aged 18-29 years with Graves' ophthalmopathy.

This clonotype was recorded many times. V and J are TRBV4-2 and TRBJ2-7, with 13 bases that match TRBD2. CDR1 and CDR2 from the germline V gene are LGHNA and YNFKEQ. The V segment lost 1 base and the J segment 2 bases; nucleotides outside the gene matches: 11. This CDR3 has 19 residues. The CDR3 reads CASSQVRGLAGEGTYEQYF. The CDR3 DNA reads TGTGCCAGCAGCCAAGTCAGAGGACTAGCGGGAGAGGGGACCTACGAGCAGTACTTC.

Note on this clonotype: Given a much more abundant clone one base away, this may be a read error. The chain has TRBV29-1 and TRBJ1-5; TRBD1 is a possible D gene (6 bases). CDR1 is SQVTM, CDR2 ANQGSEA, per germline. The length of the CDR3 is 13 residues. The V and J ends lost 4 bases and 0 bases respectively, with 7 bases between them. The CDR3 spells CSVGDISNQPQHF. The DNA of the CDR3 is TGCAGCGTTGGGGACATTAGCAATCAGCCCCAGCATTTT.

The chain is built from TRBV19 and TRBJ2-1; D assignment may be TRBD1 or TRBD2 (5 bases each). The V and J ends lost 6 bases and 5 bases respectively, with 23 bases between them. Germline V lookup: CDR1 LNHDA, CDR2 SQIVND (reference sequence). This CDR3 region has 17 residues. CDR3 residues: CASSTTVGAGINNEQFF. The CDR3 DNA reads TGTGCCAGTAGCACAACAGTCGGGGCGGGTATAAACAATGAGCAGTTCTTC.

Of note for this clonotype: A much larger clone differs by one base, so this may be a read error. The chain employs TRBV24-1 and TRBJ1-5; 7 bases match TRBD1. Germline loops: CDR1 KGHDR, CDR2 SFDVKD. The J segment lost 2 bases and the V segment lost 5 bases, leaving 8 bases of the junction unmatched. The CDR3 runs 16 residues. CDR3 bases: TGTGCCACCAGTGGTCTTGACAGGGATGGCAATCAGCCCCAGCATTTT. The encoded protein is CATSGLDRDGNQPQHF.

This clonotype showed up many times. Written as DNA, the CDR3 is TGTGCCAGCAGCTTAACCGTAGGGTTAGGAATACACTACGAGCAGTACTTC. Translated: CASSLTVGLGIHYEQYF. The chain joins TRBV7-9 to TRBJ2-7, with D uncertain. The CDR3 is 17 amino acids. CDR1 and CDR2 (germline): SEHNR, FQNEAQ (reference sequence). The germline V and J ends were trimmed by 2 bases and 3 bases, with 20 bases remaining between them.

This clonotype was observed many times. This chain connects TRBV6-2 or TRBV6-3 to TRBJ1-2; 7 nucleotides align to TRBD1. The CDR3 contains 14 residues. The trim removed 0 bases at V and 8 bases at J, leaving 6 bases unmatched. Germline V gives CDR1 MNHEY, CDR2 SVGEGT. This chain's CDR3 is CASSYSGGVGGYTF. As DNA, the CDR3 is TGTGCCAGCAGTTACTCAGGGGGCGTCGGGGGCTACACCTTC.

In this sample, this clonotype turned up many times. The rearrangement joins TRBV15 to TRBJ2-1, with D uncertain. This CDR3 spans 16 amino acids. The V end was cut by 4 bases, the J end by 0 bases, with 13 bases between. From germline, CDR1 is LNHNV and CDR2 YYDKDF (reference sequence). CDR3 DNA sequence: TGTGCCACCAGCAAATCCCGAGTGGACTCCTACAATGAGCAGTTCTTC. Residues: CATSKSRVDSYNEQFF.

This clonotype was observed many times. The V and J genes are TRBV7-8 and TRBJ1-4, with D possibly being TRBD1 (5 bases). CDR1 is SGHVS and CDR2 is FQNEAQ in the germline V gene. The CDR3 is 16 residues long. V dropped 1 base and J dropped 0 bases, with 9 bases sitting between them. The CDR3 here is CASSLEGRATNEKLFF. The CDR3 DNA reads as TGTGCCAGCAGCTTAGAGGGCAGGGCAACTAATGAAAAACTGTTTTTT.

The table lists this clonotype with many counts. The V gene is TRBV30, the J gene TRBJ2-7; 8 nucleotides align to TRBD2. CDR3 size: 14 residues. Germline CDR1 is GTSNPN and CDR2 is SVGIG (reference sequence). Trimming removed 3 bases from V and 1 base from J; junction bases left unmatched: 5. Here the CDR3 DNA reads TGTGCCTGGAGGCTAGCGGGTGGATCCTACGAGCAGTACTTC. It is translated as CAWRLAGGSYEQYF.

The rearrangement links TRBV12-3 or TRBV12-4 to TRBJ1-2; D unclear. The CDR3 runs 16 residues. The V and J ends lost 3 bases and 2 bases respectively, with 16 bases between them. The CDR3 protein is CASSLAPWIKNYGYTF. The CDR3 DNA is TGTGCCAGCAGTTTGGCCCCGTGGATAAAAAACTATGGCTACACCTTC.

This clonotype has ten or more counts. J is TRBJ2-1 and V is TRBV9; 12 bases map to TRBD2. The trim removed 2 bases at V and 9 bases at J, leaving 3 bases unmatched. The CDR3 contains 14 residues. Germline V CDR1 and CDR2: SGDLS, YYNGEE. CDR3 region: CASSVGLAGGEQFF. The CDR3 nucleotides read TGTGCCAGCAGCGTGGGACTAGCGGGTGGTGAGCAGTTCTTC. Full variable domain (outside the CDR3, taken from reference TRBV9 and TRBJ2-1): DSGVTQTPKHLITATGQRVTLRCSPRSGDLSVYWYQQSLDQGLQFLIQYYNGEERAKGNILERFSAQQFPDLHSELNLSSLELGDSALYFCASSVGLAGGEQFFGPGTRLTVL.

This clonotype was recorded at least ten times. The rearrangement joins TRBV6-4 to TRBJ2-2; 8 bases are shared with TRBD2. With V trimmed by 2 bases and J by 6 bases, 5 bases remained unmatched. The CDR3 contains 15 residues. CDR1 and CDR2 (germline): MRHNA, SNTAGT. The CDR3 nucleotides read TGTGCCAGCAGTGACCCAACGACTAGCGCCGGGGAGCTGTTTTTT. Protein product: CASSDPTTSAGELFF.

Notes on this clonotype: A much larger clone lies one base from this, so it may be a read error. Here the CDR3 reads CAGSIGRTGELFF. The CDR3 nucleotides are TGTGCCGGCAGTATTGGGAGGACCGGGGAGCTGTTTTTT. The chain has TRBV6-1 and TRBJ2-2; D may be TRBD2 (6 bases). Germline V gives CDR1 MNHNS, CDR2 SASEGT. The CDR3 contains 13 residues.

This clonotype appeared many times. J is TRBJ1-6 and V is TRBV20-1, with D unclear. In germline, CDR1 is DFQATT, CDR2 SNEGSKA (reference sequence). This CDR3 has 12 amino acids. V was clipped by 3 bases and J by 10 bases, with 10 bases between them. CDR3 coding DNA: TGCAGTGCTAGGAGGGTTGGGTCACCCCTCCACTTT. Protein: CSARRVGSPLHF.

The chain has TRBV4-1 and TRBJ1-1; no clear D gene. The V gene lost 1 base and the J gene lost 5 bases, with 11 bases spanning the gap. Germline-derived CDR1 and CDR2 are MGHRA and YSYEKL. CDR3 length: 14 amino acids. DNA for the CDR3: TGCGCCAGCAGCCAAGCCCTCGTGGGGACTGAAGCTTTCTTT. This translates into CASSQALVGTEAFF.

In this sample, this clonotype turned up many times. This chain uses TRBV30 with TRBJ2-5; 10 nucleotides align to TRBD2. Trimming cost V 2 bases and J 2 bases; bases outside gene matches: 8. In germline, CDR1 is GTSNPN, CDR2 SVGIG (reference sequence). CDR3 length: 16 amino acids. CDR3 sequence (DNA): TGTGCCTGGAGTTTGAGACTAGCGGGTGGGCAAGAGACCCAGTACTTC. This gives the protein CAWSLRLAGGQETQYF.

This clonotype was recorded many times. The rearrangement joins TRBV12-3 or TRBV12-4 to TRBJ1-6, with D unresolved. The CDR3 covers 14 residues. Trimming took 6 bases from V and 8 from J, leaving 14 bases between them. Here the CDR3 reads CASSNPFGDSPLHF. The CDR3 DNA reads TGTGCCAGCAGCAATCCCTTCGGGGATTCACCCCTCCACTTT.

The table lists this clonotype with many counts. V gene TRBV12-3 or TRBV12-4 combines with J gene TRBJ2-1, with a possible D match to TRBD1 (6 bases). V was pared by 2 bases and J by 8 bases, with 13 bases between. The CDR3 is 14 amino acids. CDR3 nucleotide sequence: TGTGCCAGCAGTTTAATACAGGGTGTGGATGAGCAGTTCTTC. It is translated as CASSLIQGVDEQFF.

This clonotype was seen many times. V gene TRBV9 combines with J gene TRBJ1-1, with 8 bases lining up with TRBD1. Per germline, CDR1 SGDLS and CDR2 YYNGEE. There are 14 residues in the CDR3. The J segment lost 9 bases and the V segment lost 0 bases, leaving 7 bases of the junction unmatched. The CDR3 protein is CASSVGTGPNKAFF. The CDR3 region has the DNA TGTGCCAGCAGCGTAGGGACAGGGCCAAACAAAGCTTTCTTT.

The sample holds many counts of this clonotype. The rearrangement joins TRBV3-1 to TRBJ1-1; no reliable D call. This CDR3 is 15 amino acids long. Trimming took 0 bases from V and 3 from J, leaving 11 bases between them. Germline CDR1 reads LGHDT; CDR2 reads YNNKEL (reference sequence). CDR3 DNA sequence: TGTGCCAGCAGCCAAGATCGTAACCGGTACACTGAAGCTTTCTTT. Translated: CASSQDRNRYTEAFF.